The 4 T cell receptor beta chains reported below all come from one sample, sequenced in a study of T cell responses to AZD1222 COVID-19 vaccine. Repertoires were generated with immunoSEQ multiplex PCR, while TCRdb's copy carries only in-frame clones and drops some. The sample has 250,000 or so clones, approximately 95% seen once. The source material was peripheral blood, sampled on day 0 of AZD1222 vaccination. These receptors originate from an adult in good health.

The chain has TRBV6-5 and TRBJ1-1, with 7 bases aligning to TRBD1. CDR1 and CDR2 (germline): MNHEY, SVGAGI. V shed 6 bases and J 1 base; nucleotides not matched to a gene: 5. The CDR3 has 14 amino acids. This CDR3 reads CASSQGDQNTEAFF. CDR3 DNA: TGTGCCAGCAGCCAGGGGGACCAGAACACTGAAGCTTTCTTT.

This chain joins TRBV10-3 and TRBJ2-1; D gene unclear. The CDR3 sequence is 11 residues long. V lost 6 bases and J 11 bases, leaving 11 bases between the germline ends. Per germline, CDR1 ENHRY and CDR2 SYGVKD. The CDR3 sequence: CAISTSRQQFF. DNA of the CDR3: TGTGCCATCAGCACCTCGAGACAGCAGTTCTTC.

This clone came up many times. The V and J genes are TRBV14 and TRBJ2-2; 7 bases match TRBD2. V dropped 4 bases and J dropped 3; count of bases not matched to a gene: 8. The V gene's germline CDR1 is SGHDN and CDR2 FVKESK. The CDR3 sequence is 16 residues long. The CDR3 DNA follows: TGTGCCAGCAGCCCCCGAGCGGGGTCATACACCGGGGAGCTGTTTTTT. Protein sequence: CASSPRAGSYTGELFF. Full variable domain (outside the CDR3, taken from reference TRBV14 and TRBJ2-2): EAGVTQFPSHSVIEKGQTVTLRCDPISGHDNLYWYRRVMGKEIKFLLHFVKESKQDESGMPNNRFLAERTGGTYSTLKVQPAELEDSGVYFCASSPRAGSYTGELFFGEGSRLTVL.

The chain employs TRBV2 and TRBJ1-5; 9 positions match TRBD1. This CDR3 has 15 amino acids. Germline V lookup: CDR1 SNHLY, CDR2 FYNNEI. Losses at the gene ends were 4 bases for V and 6 bases for J; bases not matched to a gene: 7. The CDR3 sequence is CASSGTGGKSQPQHF. The CDR3, as DNA: TGTGCCAGCAGTGGTACAGGGGGCAAGAGTCAGCCCCAGCATTTT.